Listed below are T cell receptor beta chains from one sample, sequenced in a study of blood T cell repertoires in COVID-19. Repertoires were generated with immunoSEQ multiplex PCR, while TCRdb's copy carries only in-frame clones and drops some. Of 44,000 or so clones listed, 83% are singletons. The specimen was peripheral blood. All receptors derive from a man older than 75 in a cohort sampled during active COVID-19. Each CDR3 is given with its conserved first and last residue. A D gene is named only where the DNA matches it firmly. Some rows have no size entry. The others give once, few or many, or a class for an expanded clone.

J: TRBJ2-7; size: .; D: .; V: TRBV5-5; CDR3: CASSLAAYEQYF; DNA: TGTGCCAGCAGCTTGGCCGCCTACGAGCAGTACTTC
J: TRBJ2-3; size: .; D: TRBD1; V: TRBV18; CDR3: CASSPQRTGQVTDTQYF; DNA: TGTGCCAGCTCGCCACAGAGAACGGGACAGGTTACAGATACGCAGTATTTT
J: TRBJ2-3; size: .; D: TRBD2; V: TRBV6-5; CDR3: CASIQTSGTDTQYF; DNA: TGTGCCAGCATTCAGACTAGCGGGACAGATACGCAGTATTTT
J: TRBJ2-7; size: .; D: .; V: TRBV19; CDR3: CASSRTEASYEQYF; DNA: TGTGCCAGTAGTAGGACGGAGGCCTCCTACGAGCAGTACTTC
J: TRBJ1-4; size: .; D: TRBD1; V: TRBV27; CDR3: CASRSYAHRGLGEKLFF; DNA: TGTGCCAGCAGATCCTATGCCCACAGGGGGCTCGGTGAAAAACTGTTTTTT
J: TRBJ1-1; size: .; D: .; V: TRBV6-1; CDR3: CASSEARSTYRAEAFF; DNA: TGTGCCAGCAGTGAAGCGCGCTCAACTTACAGGGCTGAAGCTTTCTTT
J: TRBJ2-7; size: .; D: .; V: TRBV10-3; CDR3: CAIGQYYEQYF; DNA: TGTGCCATCGGCCAATACTACGAGCAGTACTTC
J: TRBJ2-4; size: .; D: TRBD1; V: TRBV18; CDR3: CASSSTGDVQYF; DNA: TGTGCCAGCTCATCGACAGGGGACGTTCAGTACTTC
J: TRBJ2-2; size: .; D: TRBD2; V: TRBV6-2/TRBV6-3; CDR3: CASSTPGLAGYTGELFF; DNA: TGTGCCAGCAGTACTCCGGGACTAGCGGGATACACCGGGGAGCTGTTTTTT
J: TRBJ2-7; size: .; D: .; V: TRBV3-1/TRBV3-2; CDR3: CASSQVPREQYF; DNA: TGTGCCAGCAGCCAAGTCCCCCGCGAGCAGTACTTC
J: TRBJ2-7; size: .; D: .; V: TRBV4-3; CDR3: CASSLLPGAAPYEQYF; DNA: TGCGCCAGCAGCCTCCTCCCAGGAGCGGCCCCCTACGAGCAGTACTTC
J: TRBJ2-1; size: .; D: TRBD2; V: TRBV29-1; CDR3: CSVRRGTSGYNEQFF; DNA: TGCAGCGTTCGGCGGGGGACTAGCGGATACAATGAGCAGTTCTTC
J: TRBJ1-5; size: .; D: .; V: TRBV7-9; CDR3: CASSLGGGINQPQHF; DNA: TGTGCCAGCAGCTTGGGCGGAGGAATAAATCAGCCCCAGCATTTT
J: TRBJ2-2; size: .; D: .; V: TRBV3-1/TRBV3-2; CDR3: CASSQEVGANTGELFF; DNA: TGTGCCAGCAGCCAAGAGGTAGGGGCGAACACCGGGGAGCTGTTTTTT
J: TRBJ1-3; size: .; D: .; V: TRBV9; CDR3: CASSAAMGVAGNTIYF; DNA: TGTGCCAGCAGCGCCGCGATGGGAGTCGCTGGAAACACCATATATTTT
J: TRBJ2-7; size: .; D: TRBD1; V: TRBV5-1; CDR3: CASSNSRQGHYVYEQYF; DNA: TGCGCCAGCAGCAACTCTCGACAGGGCCATTACGTCTACGAGCAGTACTTC
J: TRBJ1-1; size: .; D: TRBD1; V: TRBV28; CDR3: CASTPWRGRTEAFF; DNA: TGTGCCAGCACCCCATGGAGGGGGCGGACTGAAGCTTTCTTT
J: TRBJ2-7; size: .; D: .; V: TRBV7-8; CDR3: CASSLVNSYEQYF; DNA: TGTGCCAGCAGCTTAGTAAATAGCTACGAGCAGTACTTC
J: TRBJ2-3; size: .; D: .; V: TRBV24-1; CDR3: CATSDSTRSGGTDTQYF; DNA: TGTGCCACCAGTGATTCTACAAGAAGCGGTGGCACAGATACGCAGTATTTT
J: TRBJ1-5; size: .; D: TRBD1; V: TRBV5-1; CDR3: CASSLEGTANQPQHF; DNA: TGCGCCAGCAGCTTGGAAGGGACAGCTAATCAGCCCCAGCATTTT
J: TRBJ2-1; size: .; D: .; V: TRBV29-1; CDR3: CSVASDIRRNEQFF; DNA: TGCAGCGTTGCAAGTGACATCCGTCGAAATGAGCAGTTCTTC
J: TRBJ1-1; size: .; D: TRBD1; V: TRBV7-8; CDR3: CASTQGANTEAFF; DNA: TGTGCCAGCACCCAGGGGGCGAACACTGAAGCTTTCTTT
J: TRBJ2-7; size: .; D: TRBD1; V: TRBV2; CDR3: CASSEIATGRGEQYF; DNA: TGTGCCAGCAGTGAAATCGCGACAGGGAGAGGCGAGCAGTACTTC
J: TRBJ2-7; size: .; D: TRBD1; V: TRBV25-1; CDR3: CASRPGQAYEQYF; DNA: TGTGCCAGCAGACCGGGACAGGCCTACGAGCAGTACTTC
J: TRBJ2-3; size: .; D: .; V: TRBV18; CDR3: CASSPKGDTQYF; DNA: TGTGCCAGCTCACCAAAGGGGGATACGCAGTATTTT
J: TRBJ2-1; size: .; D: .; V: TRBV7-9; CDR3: CASSFLTGVGEQFF; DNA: TGTGCCAGCAGCTTTTTGACGGGAGTGGGGGAGCAGTTCTTC
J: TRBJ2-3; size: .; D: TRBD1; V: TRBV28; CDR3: CASSPTGGKVDTQYF; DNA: TGTGCCAGCAGCCCCACAGGGGGTAAAGTAGATACGCAGTATTTT
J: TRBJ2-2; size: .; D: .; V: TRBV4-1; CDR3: CASSFYWSGTGELFF; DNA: TGCGCCAGCAGCTTTTATTGGTCCGGGACCGGGGAGCTGTTTTTT
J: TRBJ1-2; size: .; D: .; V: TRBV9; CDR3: CASSQYSNYGYTF; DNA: TGTGCCAGCTCCCAGTATTCTAACTATGGCTACACCTTC
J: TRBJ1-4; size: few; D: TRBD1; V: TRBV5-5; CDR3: CASSYGQGRSTNEKLFF; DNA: TGTGCCAGCAGCTACGGACAGGGGAGGTCAACTAATGAAAAACTGTTTTTT
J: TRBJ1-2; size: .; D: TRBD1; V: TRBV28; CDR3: CASISGGEGYGYTF; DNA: TGTGCCAGCATTTCAGGGGGTGAAGGCTATGGCTACACCTTC
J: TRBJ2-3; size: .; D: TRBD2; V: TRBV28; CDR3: CASTSGRGGHTDTQYF; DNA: TGTGCCAGTACTAGCGGGAGAGGGGGGCACACAGATACGCAGTATTTT
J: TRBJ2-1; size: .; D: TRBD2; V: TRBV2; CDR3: CASKSTSGPPNEQFF; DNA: TGTGCCAGCAAATCGACTAGCGGGCCGCCCAATGAGCAGTTCTTC
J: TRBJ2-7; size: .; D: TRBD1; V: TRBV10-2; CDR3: CASLPGQGTYEQYF; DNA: TGCGCCAGTCTCCCGGGACAGGGTACCTACGAGCAGTACTTC
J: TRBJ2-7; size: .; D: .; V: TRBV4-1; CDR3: CASSRRLSYEQYF; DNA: TGCGCCAGCAGCCGCAGGCTATCCTACGAGCAGTACTTC
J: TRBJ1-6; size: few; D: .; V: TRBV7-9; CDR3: CASSLATSGDNSPLHF; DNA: TGTGCCAGCAGCTTAGCTACATCAGGGGACAATTCACCCCTCCACTTT
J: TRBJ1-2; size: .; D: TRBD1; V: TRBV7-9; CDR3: CASSLETGTDSHGYTF; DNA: TGTGCCAGCAGCTTAGAAACCGGGACAGACTCTCATGGCTACACCTTC
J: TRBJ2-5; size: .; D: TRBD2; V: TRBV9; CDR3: CASSGGLAVGQETQYF; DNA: TGTGCCAGCAGCGGGGGACTAGCGGTGGGCCAAGAGACCCAGTACTTC
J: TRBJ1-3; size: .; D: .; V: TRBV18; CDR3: CASSHTQVPGNTIYF; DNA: TGTGCCAGCTCCCATACACAGGTTCCTGGAAACACCATATATTTT
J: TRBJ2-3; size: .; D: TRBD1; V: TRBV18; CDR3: CASSPVTGTGKDTQYF; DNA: TGTGCCAGCTCACCAGTTACCGGGACAGGGAAAGATACGCAGTATTTT
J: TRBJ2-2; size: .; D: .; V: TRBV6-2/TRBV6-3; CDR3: CASSYRRDTGELFF; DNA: TGTGCCAGCAGTTACCGACGGGACACCGGGGAGCTGTTTTTT
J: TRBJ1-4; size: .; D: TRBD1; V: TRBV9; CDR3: CASSRGTGTGATTNEKLFF; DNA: TGTGCCAGCAGCAGAGGGACCGGGACAGGAGCAACAACTAATGAAAAACTGTTTTTT
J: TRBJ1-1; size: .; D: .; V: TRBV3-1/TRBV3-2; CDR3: CASSQGSGGTEAFF; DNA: TGTGCCAGCAGCCAAGGGTCGGGGGGCACTGAAGCTTTCTTT
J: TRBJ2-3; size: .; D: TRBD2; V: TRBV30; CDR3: CAWSVAGTAGTQYF; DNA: TGTGCCTGGAGTGTAGCGGGGACGGCCGGTACGCAGTATTTT
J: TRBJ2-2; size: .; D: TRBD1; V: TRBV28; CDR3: CATHRGLPGELFF; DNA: TGTGCCACCCACAGGGGTTTACCCGGGGAGCTGTTTTTT
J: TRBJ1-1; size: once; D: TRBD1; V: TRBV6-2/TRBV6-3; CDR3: CASSYDGQGDTEAFF; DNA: TGTGCCAGCAGTTACGACGGACAGGGGGACACTGAAGCTTTCTTT
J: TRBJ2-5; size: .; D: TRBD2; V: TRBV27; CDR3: CASSPGTSGRETQYF; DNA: TGTGCCAGCAGTCCAGGGACTAGCGGGAGAGAGACCCAGTACTTC
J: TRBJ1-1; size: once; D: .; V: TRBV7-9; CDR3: CASNKGQSLEAFF; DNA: TGTGCCAGCAACAAAGGACAGAGCCTTGAAGCTTTCTTT
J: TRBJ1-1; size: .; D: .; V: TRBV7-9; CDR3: CASSTPQRVSVYTEAFF; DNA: TGTGCCAGCAGCACCCCTCAACGGGTATCGGTTTACACTGAAGCTTTCTTT
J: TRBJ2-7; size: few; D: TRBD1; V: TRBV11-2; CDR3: CASSRTGGFYEQYF; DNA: TGTGCCAGCAGCCGCACAGGGGGATTCTACGAGCAGTACTTC
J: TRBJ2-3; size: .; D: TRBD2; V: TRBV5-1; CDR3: CASHLGSSGFTDTQYF; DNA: TGCGCCAGCCACCTCGGCTCTAGCGGATTCACAGATACGCAGTATTTT
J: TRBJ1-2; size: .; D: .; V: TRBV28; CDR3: CASSLRGNYGYTF; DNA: TGTGCCAGCAGTTTACGGGGAAACTATGGCTACACCTTC
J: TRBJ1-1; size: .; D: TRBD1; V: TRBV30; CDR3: CAWSVQGDTEAFF; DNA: TGTGCCTGGAGTGTTCAGGGGGACACTGAAGCTTTCTTT
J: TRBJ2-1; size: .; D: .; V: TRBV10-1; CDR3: CASSEHSIYNEQFF; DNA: TGCGCCAGCAGTGAACATTCGATCTACAATGAGCAGTTCTTC
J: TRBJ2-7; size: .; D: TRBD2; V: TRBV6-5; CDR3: CASIIPGTSGREQYF; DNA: TGTGCCAGCATCATACCCGGGACTAGCGGGAGGGAGCAGTACTTC
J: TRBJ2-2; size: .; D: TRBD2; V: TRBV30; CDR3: CAWIYSGRSNTGELFF; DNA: TGTGCCTGGATTTATAGCGGGAGATCGAACACCGGGGAGCTGTTTTTT
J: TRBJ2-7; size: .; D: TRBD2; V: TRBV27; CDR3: CASRTSGRVYEQYF; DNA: TGTGCCAGCAGGACTAGCGGGAGGGTCTACGAGCAGTACTTC